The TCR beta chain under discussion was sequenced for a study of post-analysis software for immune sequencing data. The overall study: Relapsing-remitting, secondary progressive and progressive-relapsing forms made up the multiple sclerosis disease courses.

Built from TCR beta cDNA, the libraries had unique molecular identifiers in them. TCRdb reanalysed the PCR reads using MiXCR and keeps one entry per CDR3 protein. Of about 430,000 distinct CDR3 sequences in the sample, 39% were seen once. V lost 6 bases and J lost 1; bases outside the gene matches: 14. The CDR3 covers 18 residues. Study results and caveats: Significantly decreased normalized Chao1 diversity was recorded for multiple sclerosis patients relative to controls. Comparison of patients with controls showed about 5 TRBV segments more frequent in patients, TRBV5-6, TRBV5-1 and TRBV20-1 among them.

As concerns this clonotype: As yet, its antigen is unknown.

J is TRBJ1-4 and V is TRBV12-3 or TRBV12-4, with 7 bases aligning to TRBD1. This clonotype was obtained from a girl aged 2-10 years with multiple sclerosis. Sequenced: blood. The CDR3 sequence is CASRHNDQGVGTNEKLFF. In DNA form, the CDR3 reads TGTGCCAGCAGACACAACGATCAGGGGGTTGGAACTAATGAAAAACTGTTTTTT.